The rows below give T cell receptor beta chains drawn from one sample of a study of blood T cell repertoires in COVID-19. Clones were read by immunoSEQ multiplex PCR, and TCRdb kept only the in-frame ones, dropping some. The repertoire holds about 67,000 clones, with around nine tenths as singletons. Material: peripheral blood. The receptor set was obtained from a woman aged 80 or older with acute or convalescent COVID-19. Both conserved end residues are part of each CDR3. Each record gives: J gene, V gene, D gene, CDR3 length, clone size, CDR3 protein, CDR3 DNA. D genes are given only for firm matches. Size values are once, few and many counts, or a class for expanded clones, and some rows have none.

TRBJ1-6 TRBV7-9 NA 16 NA CASSLSWGTYNSPLHF TGTGCCAGCAGCCTCTCCTGGGGCACCTATAATTCACCCCTCCACTTT
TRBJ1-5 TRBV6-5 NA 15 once CASKRTGNSNQPQHF TGTGCCAGCAAGAGAACAGGGAATAGCAATCAGCCCCAGCATTTT
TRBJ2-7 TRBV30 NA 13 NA CAWAKAGGYEQYF TGTGCCTGGGCCAAAGCGGGTGGTTACGAGCAGTACTTC
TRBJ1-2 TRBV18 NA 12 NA CASSPGAYGYTF TGTGCCAGCTCACCAGGGGCCTATGGCTACACCTTC
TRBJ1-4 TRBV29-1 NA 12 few CSVDVAGGKLFF TGCAGCGTTGATGTTGCCGGGGGAAAACTGTTTTTT
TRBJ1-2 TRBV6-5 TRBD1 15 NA CASLRDRANSGGYTF TGTGCCAGCCTCCGGGACAGGGCGAATTCAGGTGGCTACACCTTC
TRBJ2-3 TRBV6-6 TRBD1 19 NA CASSLRTGRGLLGTDTQYF TGTGCCAGCAGTCTACGGACAGGGAGAGGGCTTCTGGGCACAGATACGCAGTATTTT
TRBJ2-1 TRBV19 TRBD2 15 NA CASTTSGTALAKQFF TGTGCCAGTACCACTAGCGGGACGGCCTTGGCGAAGCAGTTCTTC
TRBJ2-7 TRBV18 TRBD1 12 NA CASSTTGGSQYF TGTGCCAGCTCTACGACAGGGGGCTCGCAGTACTTC
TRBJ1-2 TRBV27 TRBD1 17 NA CASSSGTGRWDNYGYTF TGTGCCAGCAGTTCCGGGACAGGGAGGTGGGACAACTATGGCTACACCTTC
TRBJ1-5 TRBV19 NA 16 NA CASSGLQGGFGQPQHF TGTGCCAGTAGTGGCCTACAGGGCGGGTTCGGTCAGCCCCAGCATTTT
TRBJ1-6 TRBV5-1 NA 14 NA CASSPSNNYSPLHF TGCGCCAGCAGCCCATCCAATAACTATTCACCCCTCCACTTT
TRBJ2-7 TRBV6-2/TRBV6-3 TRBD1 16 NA CASSYGGQGRSYEQYF TGTGCCAGCAGTTATGGAGGACAGGGACGGAGTTACGAGCAGTACTTC
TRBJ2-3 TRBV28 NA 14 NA CASSLSSVTDTQYF TGTGCCAGCAGTTTGAGTAGTGTCACAGATACGCAGTATTTT
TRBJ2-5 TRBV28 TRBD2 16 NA CASSLFGGRALETQYF TGTGCCAGCAGTTTATTTGGCGGGAGGGCCCTGGAGACCCAGTACTTC
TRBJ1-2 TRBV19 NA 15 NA CASSSAGDTIRGYTF TGTGCCAGTAGTAGTGCCGGAGATACTATTCGTGGCTACACCTTC
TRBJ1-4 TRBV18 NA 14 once CASSPRETNEKLFF TGTGCCAGCTCACCACGGGAGACTAATGAAAAACTGTTTTTT
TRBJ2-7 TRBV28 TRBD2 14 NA CASSSSGSLYEQYF TGTGCCAGCAGCTCGAGCGGGAGTCTCTACGAGCAGTACTTC
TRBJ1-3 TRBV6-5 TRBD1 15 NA CASRGQGAVGNTIYF TGTGCCAGCAGGGGACAGGGGGCGGTTGGAAACACCATATATTTT
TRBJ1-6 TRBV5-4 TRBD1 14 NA CASSFRDRNSPLHF TGTGCCAGCAGCTTCCGGGACAGAAATTCACCCCTCCACTTT
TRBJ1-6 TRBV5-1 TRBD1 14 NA CASSPGTGNSPLHF TGCGCCAGCAGCCCCGGGACAGGGAATTCACCCCTCCACTTT
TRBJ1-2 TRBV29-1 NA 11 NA CSVNWGRGYTF TGCAGCGTTAACTGGGGGCGTGGCTACACCTTC
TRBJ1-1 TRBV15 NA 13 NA CATRPSGQYEAFF TGTGCCACCCGACCTTCGGGACAATATGAAGCTTTCTTT
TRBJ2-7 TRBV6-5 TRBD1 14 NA CASSPRGTPYEQYF TGTGCCAGCAGTCCCAGGGGGACCCCCTACGAGCAGTACTTC
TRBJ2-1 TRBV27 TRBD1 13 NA CASSRGQGNEQFF TGTGCCAGCAGCCGGGGACAGGGCAATGAGCAGTTCTTC
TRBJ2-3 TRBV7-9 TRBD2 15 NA CASSGLAASTDTQYF TGTGCCAGCAGCGGACTAGCGGCTAGCACAGATACGCAGTATTTT
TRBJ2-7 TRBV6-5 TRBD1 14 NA CASSTFGQGAEQYF TGTGCCAGCAGTACGTTTGGACAGGGGGCGGAGCAGTACTTC
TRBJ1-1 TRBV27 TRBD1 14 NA CASSFNRGRTEAFF TGTGCCAGCAGTTTCAACAGGGGGCGGACTGAAGCTTTCTTT
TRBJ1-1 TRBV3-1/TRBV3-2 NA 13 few CASSQLAVGEAFF TGTGCCAGCAGCCAACTTGCGGTCGGTGAAGCTTTCTTT
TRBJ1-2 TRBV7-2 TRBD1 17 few CASSLERLGQRNYGYTF TGTGCCAGCAGCTTAGAACGTCTGGGACAGAGAAACTATGGCTACACCTTC
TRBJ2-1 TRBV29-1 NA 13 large CSGIRSSYNEQFF TGCAGCGGAATAAGGAGCTCCTACAATGAGCAGTTCTTC
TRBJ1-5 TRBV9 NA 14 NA CASSVGDSNQPQHF TGTGCCAGCAGCGTAGGAGACAGTAATCAGCCCCAGCATTTT
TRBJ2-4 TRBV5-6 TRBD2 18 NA CASSLGLAGGLAKNIQYF TGTGCCAGCAGCTTGGGACTAGCGGGGGGGCTAGCCAAAAACATTCAGTACTTC
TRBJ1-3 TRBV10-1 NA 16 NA CASTAPRVSSGNTIYF TGCGCCAGCACCGCCCCCCGAGTTTCATCTGGAAACACCATATATTTT
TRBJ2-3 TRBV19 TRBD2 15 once CASTVSGGGIDTQYF TGTGCCAGTACCGTAAGCGGGGGGGGTATAGATACGCAGTATTTT
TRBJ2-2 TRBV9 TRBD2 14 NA CASSLAGVTGELFF TGTGCCAGCAGTCTAGCGGGAGTCACCGGGGAGCTGTTTTTT
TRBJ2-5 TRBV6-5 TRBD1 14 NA CASSSLQGVETQYF TGTGCCAGCAGCTCCCTACAGGGGGTGGAGACCCAGTACTTC
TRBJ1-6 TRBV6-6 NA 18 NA CASSPTGVSSYGNSPLHF TGTGCCAGCAGTCCTACAGGCGTCTCTTCCTACGGGAATTCACCCCTCCACTTT
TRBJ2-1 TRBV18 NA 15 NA CASSPTTRSYNEQFF TGTGCCAGCTCACCAACTACCCGTTCCTACAATGAGCAGTTCTTC
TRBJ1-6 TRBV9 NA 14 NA CASSLQSEHSPLHF TGTGCCAGCAGCCTCCAGTCGGAGCATTCACCCCTCCACTTT
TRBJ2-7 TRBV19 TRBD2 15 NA CASSTRSGRVNEQYF TGTGCCAGTAGTACTCGTAGCGGGAGGGTAAACGAGCAGTACTTC
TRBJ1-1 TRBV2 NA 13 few CASRFELLTEAFF TGTGCCAGCAGGTTCGAGTTGCTCACTGAAGCTTTCTTT
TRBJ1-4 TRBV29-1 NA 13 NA CSVSGSPNEKLFF TGCAGCGTTTCGGGGAGCCCCAATGAAAAACTGTTTTTT
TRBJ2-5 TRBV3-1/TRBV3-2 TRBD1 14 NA CASSVTGGVETQYF TGTGCCAGCAGCGTGACAGGGGGCGTTGAGACCCAGTACTTC
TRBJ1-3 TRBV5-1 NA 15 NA CASRVEGTAGNTIYF TGCGCCAGCCGCGTTGAGGGGACTGCCGGAAACACCATATATTTT